The 7 T cell receptor beta chains reported below all come from one sample, sequenced in a study of CD8 T cells in ankylosing spondylitis. No antigen has been assigned to these receptors. MiXCR, applied by TCRdb to the 5' RACE reads, yields one record per CDR3 protein. The table records 700,000 to 1,000,000 distinct CDR3 sequences, 10% to 15% of them present only once. Study-level results: One TCR beta motif, made up of several highly homologous variants, appeared characteristic of ankylosing spondylitis blood.

Sequencing was done on a sample of blood, either unsorted or a sorted T cell fraction (not recorded which). The receptors here all came from a male donor with ankylosing spondylitis.

The sample holds many counts of this clonotype. V is TRBV20-1 and J is TRBJ2-7; D call uncertain. Germline loops: CDR1 DFQATT, CDR2 SNEGSKA (reference sequence). The V end was cut by 4 bases, the J end by 4 bases, with 17 bases between. The CDR3 runs to 14 residues. This CDR3 is CSAKRAGSQYEQYF. CDR3 DNA: TGCAGTGCTAAAAGGGCCGGGTCTCAATACGAGCAGTACTTC.

V usage is TRBV9 and J usage is TRBJ2-7; D uncertain. The V end lost 4 bases, the J end lost 5 bases, and 16 bases lay between the germline ends. The CDR3 is 14 amino acids. Germline CDR1 reads SGDLS; CDR2 reads YYNGEE. Written as DNA, the CDR3 is TGTGCCAGCAGCATAGGACCCAAGAGGCACGAGCAGTACTTC. It codes for CASSIGPKRHEQYF. Complete variable domain (other parts from reference TRBV9 and TRBJ2-7): DSGVTQTPKHLITATGQRVTLRCSPRSGDLSVYWYQQSLDQGLQFLIQYYNGEERAKGNILERFSAQQFPDLHSELNLSSLELGDSALYFCASSIGPKRHEQYFGPGTRLTVT.

The gene calls are TRBV28 and TRBJ2-3; 7 positions match TRBD2. With V trimmed by 5 bases and J by 0 bases, 5 bases remained unmatched. The germline V gene has CDR1 MDHEN and CDR2 SYDVKM. The CDR3 has 15 residues. In DNA, the CDR3 is TGTGCCAGCAGTATATCAGCGGGGAGCACAGATACGCAGTATTTT. Protein sequence: CASSISAGSTDTQYF.

This sequence joins TRBV6-5 and TRBJ2-5, with D possibly matching TRBD2 (6 bases). The CDR3 runs to 15 residues. Per germline, CDR1 MNHEY and CDR2 SVGAGI. Trimming cost V 2 bases and J 9 bases, with 19 bases left between them. CDR3 nucleotide sequence: TGTGCCAGCAGTTACCGGGGGACCTCGACCGTGGCCCAGTACTTC. It yields the protein CASSYRGTSTVAQYF.

The rearrangement joins TRBV29-1 to TRBJ2-1; no firm D call. Germline lookup yields CDR1 SQVTM and CDR2 ANQGSEA. The CDR3 consists of 13 residues. With 3 bases removed from V and 5 bases from J, the gap between germline ends came to 11 bases. In nucleotides, the CDR3 is TGCAGCGTTGAGGGCCAGGTGAACAATGAGCAGTTCTTC. It encodes CSVEGQVNNEQFF.

This clonotype was seen more than once but under ten times. The J gene is TRBJ2-3, the V gene TRBV20-1, with 9 bases aligning to TRBD2. J gave up 0 bases and V 5 bases, and 12 bases lay outside the gene matches. Germline CDR1 and CDR2: DFQATT and SNEGSKA (reference sequence). The CDR3 is 17 amino acids. The DNA of the CDR3 is TGCAGTGCTTTTGATCCGAAGACTAGCGGTAGCACAGATACGCAGTATTTT. This gives the protein CSAFDPKTSGSTDTQYF.

The J gene is TRBJ1-2, the V gene TRBV5-1, with D possibly TRBD1 on 5 matching bases. The V gene lost 5 bases and the J gene lost 6 bases, with 11 bases spanning the gap. The germline CDR1 and CDR2 sequences are SGHRS and YFSETQ. The CDR3 is made up of 12 amino acids. CDR3 sequence reads: CASRSTGDGYTF. The CDR3 region has the DNA TGCGCCAGCAGAAGCACAGGCGATGGCTACACCTTC.